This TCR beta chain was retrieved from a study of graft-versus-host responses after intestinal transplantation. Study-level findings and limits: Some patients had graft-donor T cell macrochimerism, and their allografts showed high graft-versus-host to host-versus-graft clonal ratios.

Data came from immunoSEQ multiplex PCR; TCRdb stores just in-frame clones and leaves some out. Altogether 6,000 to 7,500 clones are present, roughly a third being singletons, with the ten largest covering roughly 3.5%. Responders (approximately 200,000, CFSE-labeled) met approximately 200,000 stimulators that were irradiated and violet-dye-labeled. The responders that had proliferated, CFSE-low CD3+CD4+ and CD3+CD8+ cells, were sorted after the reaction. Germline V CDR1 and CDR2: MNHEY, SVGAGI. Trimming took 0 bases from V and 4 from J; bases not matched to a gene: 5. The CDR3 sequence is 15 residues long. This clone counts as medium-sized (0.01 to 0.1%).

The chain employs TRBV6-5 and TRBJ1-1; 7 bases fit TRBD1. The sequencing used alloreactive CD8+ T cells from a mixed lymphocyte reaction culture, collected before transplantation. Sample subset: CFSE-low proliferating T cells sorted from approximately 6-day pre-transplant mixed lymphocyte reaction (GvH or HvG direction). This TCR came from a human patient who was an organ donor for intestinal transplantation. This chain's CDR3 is CASSYSVSGGTEAFF. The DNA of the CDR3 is TGTGCCAGCAGTTACTCTGTGTCAGGGGGCACTGAAGCTTTCTTT.